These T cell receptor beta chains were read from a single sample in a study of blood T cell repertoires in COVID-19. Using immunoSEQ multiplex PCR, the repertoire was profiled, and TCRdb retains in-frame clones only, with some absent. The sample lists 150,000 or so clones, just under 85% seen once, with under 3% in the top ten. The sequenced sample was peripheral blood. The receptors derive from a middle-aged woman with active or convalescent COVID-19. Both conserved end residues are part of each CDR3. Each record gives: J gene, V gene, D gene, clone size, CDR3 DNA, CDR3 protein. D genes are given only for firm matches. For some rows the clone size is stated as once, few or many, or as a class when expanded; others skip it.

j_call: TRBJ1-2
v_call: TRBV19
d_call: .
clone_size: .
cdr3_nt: TGTGCCAGTAGTATAGATCTGGAGCTGGCCTATGGCTACACCTTC
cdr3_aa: CASSIDLELAYGYTF

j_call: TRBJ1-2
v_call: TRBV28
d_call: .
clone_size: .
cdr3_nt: TGTGCCAGCAGTTTCCCCCGAATTTTAGCTAACTATGGCTACACCTTC
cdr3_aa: CASSFPRILANYGYTF

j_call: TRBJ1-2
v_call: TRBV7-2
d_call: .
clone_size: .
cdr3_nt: TGTGCCAGCAGCGGCGGTTGGGTCCCGATAAGCTATGGCTACACCTTC
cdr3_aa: CASSGGWVPISYGYTF

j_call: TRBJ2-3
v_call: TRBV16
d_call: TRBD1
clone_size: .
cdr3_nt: TGTGCCAGCAGCTCGTCCGGGACAGATCAGTATTTT
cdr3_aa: CASSSSGTDQYF

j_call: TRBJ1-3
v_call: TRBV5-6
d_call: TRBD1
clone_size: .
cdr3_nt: TGTGCCAGCAGCTGGCGGAGGAGGGGGCTAAGCTCTGGAAACACCATATATTTT
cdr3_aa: CASSWRRRGLSSGNTIYF

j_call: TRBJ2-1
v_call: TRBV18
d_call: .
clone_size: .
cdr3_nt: TGTGCCAGCTCACCACCGGTCGGGGGTAGCTCCTACAATGAGCAGTTCTTC
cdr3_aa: CASSPPVGGSSYNEQFF

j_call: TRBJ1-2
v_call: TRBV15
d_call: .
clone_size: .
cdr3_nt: TGTGCCACCAGCAGAGCCGGACTCTATGGCTACACCTTC
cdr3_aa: CATSRAGLYGYTF

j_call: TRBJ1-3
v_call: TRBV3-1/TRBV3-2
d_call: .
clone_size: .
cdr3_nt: TGTGCCAGCAGCCAAGCAGACAGCTCCACCATATATTTT
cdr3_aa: CASSQADSSTIYF

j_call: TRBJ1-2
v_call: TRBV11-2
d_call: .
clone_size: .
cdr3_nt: TGTGCCAGCAGCTGGGGGGACCAGAACTATGGCTACACCTTC
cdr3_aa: CASSWGDQNYGYTF

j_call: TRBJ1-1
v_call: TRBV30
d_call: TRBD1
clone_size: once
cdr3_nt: TGTGCCTGGGCAGGGGGCTTGTGGACTGAAGCTTTCTTT
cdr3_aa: CAWAGGLWTEAFF

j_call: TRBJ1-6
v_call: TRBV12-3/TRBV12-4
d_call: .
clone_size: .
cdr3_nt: TGTGCCAGCAGTTTACAGGGCTATTCACCCCTCCACTTT
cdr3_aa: CASSLQGYSPLHF

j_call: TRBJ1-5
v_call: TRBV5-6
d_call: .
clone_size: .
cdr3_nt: TGTGCCAGCAGCCCAGTTTTCATGGACTATGGCAATCAGCCCCAGCATTTT
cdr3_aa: CASSPVFMDYGNQPQHF

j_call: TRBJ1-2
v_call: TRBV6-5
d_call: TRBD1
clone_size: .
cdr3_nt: TGTGCCAGCAGCACGACAGGGCTAAGTTATGGCTACACCTTC
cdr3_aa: CASSTTGLSYGYTF

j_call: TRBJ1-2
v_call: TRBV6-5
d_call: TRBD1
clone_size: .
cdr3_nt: TGTGCCAGCAGTCCCGGACAGGAACCCCTCTATGGCTACACCTTC
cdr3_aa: CASSPGQEPLYGYTF

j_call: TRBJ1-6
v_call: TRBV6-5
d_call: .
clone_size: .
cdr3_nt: TGTGCCAGCATTCAGGGCTATAATTCACCCCTCCACTTT
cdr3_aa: CASIQGYNSPLHF

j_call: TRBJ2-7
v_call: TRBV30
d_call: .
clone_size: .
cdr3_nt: TGTGCCTGGAGTAGGGGGGCAGGGGGAATGATAGGTGGGCAGTACTTC
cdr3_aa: CAWSRGAGGMIGGQYF

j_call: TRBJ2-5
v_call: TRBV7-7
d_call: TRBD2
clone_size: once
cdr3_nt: TGTGCTAGCAGCCCATTGGCCGGGGGGTTTCAAGAGACCCAGTACTTC
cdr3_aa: CASSPLAGGFQETQYF

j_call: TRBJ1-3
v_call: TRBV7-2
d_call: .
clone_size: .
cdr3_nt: TGTGCCAGCAGGTCAGGGGTATCTGGAAACACCATATATTTT
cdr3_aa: CASRSGVSGNTIYF

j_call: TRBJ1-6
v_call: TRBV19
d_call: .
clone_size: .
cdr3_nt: TGTGCCAGTAGTATTTCTCCAAGGGGCCAACATAATTCACCCCTCCACTTT
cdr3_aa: CASSISPRGQHNSPLHF

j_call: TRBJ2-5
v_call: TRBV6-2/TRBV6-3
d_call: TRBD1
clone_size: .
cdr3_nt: TGTGCCAGCAGTTGGTACTCAGGGGGCGGTGGGACCCAGTACTTC
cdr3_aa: CASSWYSGGGGTQYF

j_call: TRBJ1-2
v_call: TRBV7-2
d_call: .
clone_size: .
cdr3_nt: TGTGCCAGCAGCTTAGCTTCAGGGGTTGGCTACACCTTC
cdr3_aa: CASSLASGVGYTF

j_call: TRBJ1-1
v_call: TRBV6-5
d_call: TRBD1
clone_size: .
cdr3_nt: TGTGCCAGCAGTAGGGGACAGGGGGGGACTGAAGCTTTCTTT
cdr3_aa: CASSRGQGGTEAFF

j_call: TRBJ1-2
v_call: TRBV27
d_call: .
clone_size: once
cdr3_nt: TGTGCCAGCACAGGGAACTCCGGGGGCTACACCTTC
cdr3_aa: CASTGNSGGYTF

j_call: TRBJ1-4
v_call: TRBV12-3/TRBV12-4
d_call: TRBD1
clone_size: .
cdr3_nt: TGTGCCAGCAGTGCCGAGACAGGGGAACTGTTTTTT
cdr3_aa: CASSAETGELFF

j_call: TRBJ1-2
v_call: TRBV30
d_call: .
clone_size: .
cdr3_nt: TGTGCCTGGAGTGTCGTCTGGGGGGACTATGGCTACACCTTC
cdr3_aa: CAWSVVWGDYGYTF

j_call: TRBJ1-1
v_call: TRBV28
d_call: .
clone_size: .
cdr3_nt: TGTGCCAGCAGTTCCGGGGGACCGAGCGCGGGAGCTTTCTTT
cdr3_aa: CASSSGGPSAGAFF

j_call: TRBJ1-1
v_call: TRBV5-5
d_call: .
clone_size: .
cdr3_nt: TGTGCCAGCAGCTTGGCCTTGGCAGGGGTGGGGACTGAAGCTTTCTTT
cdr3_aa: CASSLALAGVGTEAFF

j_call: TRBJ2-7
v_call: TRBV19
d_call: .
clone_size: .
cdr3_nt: TGTGCCAGTAGTAATCCTAGCGATTCCTACGAGCAGTACTTC
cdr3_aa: CASSNPSDSYEQYF

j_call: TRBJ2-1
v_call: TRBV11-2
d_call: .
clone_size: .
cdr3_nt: TGTGCCAGCAGCTTATCATGGAGGGGGCAGTTCAACAATGAGCAGTTCTTC
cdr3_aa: CASSLSWRGQFNNEQFF

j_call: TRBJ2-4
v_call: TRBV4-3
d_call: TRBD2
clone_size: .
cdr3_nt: TGCGCCAGCAGGGAAGACGGAGCGGGAGAGGGCAAAAACATTCAGTACTTC
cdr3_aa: CASREDGAGEGKNIQYF

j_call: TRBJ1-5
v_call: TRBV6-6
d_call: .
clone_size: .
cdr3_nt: TGTGCCACCGACCTCGGGGGGGGGTCTCAGCCCCAGCATTTT
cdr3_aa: CATDLGGGSQPQHF

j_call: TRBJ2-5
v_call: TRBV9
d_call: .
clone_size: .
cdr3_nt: TGTGCCAGCAGCGGGCGACAGGTCCAAGAGACCCAGTACTTC
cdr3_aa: CASSGRQVQETQYF

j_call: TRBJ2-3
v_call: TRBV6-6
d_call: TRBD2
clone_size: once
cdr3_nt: TGTGCCAGCAGTATTCTAGCGGCAAGCACAGATACGCAGTATTTT
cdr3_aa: CASSILAASTDTQYF

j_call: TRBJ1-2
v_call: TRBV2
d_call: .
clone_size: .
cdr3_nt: TGTGCCAGCAGTGGTGCGGGGGCGCGAGGCTACACCTTC
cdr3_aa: CASSGAGARGYTF

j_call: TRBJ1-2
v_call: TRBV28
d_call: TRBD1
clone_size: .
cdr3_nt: TGTGCCAGCAGCCGGACAGGGTCCGGCCCCTATGGCTACACCTTC
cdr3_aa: CASSRTGSGPYGYTF

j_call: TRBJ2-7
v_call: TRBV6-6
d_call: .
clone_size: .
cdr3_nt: TGTGCCAGCAGTTTACGACAGGCCTCCTACGAGCAGTACTTC
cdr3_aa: CASSLRQASYEQYF

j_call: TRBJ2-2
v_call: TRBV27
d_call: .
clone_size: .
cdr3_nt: TGTGCCAGCAGTTTAGGGGGGTCCCACACCGGGGAGCTGTTTTTT
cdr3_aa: CASSLGGSHTGELFF

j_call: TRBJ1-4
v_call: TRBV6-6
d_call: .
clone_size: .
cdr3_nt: TGTGCCAGCAGGCTCGGGGGGCAAAATGAAAAACTGTTTTTT
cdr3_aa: CASRLGGQNEKLFF

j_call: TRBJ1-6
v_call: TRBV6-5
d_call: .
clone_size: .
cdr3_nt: TGTGCCAGCAGCCTTCTTAATTCACCCCTCCACTTT
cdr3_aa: CASSLLNSPLHF

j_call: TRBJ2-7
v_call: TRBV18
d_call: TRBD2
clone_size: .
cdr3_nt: TGTGCCAGCTCAGGGACTAGCGGGGGCTACGAGCAGTACTTC
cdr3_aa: CASSGTSGGYEQYF

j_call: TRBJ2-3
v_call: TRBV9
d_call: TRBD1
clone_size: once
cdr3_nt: TGTGCCAGCAGCGCGAAGACAGGGGCCACTAGCACAGATACGCAGTATTTT
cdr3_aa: CASSAKTGATSTDTQYF

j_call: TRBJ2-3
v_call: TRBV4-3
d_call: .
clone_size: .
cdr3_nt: TGCGCCAGCAGCCAAGTTTCAACAGACACAGATACGCAGTATTTT
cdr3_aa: CASSQVSTDTDTQYF

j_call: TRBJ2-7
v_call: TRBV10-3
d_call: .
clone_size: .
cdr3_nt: TGTGCCATCAGTGGGGACATGACCTCCTACGAGCAGTACTTC
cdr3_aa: CAISGDMTSYEQYF

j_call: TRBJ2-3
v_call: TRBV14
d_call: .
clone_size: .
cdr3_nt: TGTGCCAGCAGCCAAGGGCTAGCGCGGGCGTATTTT
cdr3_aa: CASSQGLARAYF

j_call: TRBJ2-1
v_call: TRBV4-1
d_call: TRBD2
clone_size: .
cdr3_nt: TGCGCCAGCAGCCAAGGCGGGGGTCGAGCCGAGCAGTTCTTC
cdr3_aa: CASSQGGGRAEQFF

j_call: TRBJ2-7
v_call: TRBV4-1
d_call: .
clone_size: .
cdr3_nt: TGCGCCAGCAGCCTAGGGGCCCGCGAGCAGTACTTC
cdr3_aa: CASSLGAREQYF

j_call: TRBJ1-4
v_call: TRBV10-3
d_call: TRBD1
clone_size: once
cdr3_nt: TGTGCCATCAGTGACTCAGGGGGCGGTAATGAAAAACTGTTTTTT
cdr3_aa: CAISDSGGGNEKLFF

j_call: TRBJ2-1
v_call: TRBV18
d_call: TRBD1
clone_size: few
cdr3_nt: TGTGCCAGCTCACCACCTCTCAGGGGGAATGAGCAGTTCTTC
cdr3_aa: CASSPPLRGNEQFF

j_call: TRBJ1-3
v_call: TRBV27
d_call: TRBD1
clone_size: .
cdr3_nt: TGTGCCAGCAGTTTGGGACAGGGCCCTTATCCGGGAAACACCATATATTTT
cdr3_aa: CASSLGQGPYPGNTIYF

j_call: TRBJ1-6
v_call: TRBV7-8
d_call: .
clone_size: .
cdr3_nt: TGTGCCAGCAGCCCCAATCAGAATTCACCCCTCCACTTT
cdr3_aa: CASSPNQNSPLHF

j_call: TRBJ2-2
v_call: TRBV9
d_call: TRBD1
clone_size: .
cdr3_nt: TGTGCCAGCAGCGTACCCGCCGGGACAGGGGGCCTCAACACCGGGGAGCTGTTTTTT
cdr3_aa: CASSVPAGTGGLNTGELFF

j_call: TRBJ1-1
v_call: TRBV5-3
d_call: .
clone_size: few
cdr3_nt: TGTGCCAGAAGCGCCCGGGAAACCCAAGAAGCTTTCTTT
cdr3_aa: CARSARETQEAFF

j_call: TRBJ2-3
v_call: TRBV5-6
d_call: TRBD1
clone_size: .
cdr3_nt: TGTGCCAGCAGCCAACCGGACAGGGGGTTTACAGATACGCAGTATTTT
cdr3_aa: CASSQPDRGFTDTQYF

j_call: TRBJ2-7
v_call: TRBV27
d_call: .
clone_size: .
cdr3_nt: TGTGCCAGCAGTTTTTCTTACCTCAGCTCCTACGAGCAGTACTTC
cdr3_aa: CASSFSYLSSYEQYF

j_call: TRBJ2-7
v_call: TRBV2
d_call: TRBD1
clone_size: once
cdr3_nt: TGTGCCAGCAGTGAAACCACTGGACAGGGGGCGGACGAGCAGTACTTC
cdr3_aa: CASSETTGQGADEQYF

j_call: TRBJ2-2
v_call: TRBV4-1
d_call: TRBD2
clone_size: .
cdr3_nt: TGCGCCAGCAGCCCAGGTGGGGGGGGCACCGGGGAGCTGTTTTTT
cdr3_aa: CASSPGGGGTGELFF

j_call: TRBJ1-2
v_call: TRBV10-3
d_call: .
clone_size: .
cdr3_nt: TGTGCCATCAGTCCGAGGGGGTATGGCTACACCTTC
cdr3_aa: CAISPRGYGYTF

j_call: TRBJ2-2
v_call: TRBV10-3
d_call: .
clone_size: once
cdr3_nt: TGTGCCATCAGTGACCACGACTTGAACACCGGGGAGCTGTTTTTT
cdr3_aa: CAISDHDLNTGELFF